This passage covers 22 T cell receptor beta chains from one sample sequenced in a study of cytomegalovirus exposure and HLA in healthy donors. The study ran its PCR with 60 Vbeta and 13 Jbeta primers. TCRdb's copy holds only in-frame clones and misses some; the assay was immunoSEQ multiplex PCR. The data show about 98,000 clones, with approximately 70% seen just once and about 2.5% held by the top ten. Sequenced sample: PBMCs. The receptors originated from a man in his fifties in good health and CMV-seronegative.

The chain employs TRBV15 and TRBJ1-5, with D possibly matching TRBD1 (6 bases). The CDR3 contains 18 residues. V lost 0 bases and J lost 0, with 15 bases in between. Looked up from germline, CDR1 is LNHNV and CDR2 is YYDKDF (reference sequence). In DNA form, the CDR3 reads TGTGCCACCAGCAGAGACCCCGACAGGTTGAATAGCAATCAGCCCCAGCATTTT. Protein: CATSRDPDRLNSNQPQHF.

V and J are TRBV7-9 and TRBJ2-3; the match to TRBD1 covers 10 bases. The CDR3 spans 14 residues. In germline, CDR1 is SEHNR, CDR2 FQNEAQ (reference sequence). Trimming at V came to 8 bases and at J to 3 bases, leaving 5 bases not matched to a gene. This CDR3 is CASAGDRGTDTQYF. The CDR3 region has the DNA TGTGCCAGCGCGGGGGACAGGGGTACAGATACGCAGTATTTT.

This clone was seen a handful of times. The chain links TRBV27 to TRBJ2-2, with D uncertain. The CDR3 covers 14 residues. Germline values: CDR1 MNHEY, CDR2 SMNVEV (reference sequence). Trimming cost V 11 bases and J 3 bases, with 16 bases left between them. DNA for the CDR3: TGTGCCGTCTCCTTCGGCGGAGACACCGGGGAGCTGTTTTTT. It yields the protein CAVSFGGDTGELFF.

The chain joins TRBV13 to TRBJ2-5; 7 bases map to TRBD2. The germline gives CDR1 PRHDT, CDR2 FYEKMQ (reference sequence). The V gene end was trimmed by 0 bases and the J gene end by 2 bases; junction bases not matched to a gene: 6. This CDR3 contains 16 residues. CDR3 residues: CASSLGPGGPQETQYF. The DNA of the CDR3 is TGTGCCAGCAGCTTAGGCCCGGGGGGACCACAAGAGACCCAGTACTTC.

V usage is TRBV7-9 and J usage is TRBJ2-6; 8 bases fit TRBD1. Germline CDR1 is SEHNR and CDR2 is FQNEAQ (reference sequence). The CDR3 runs to 17 residues. J lost 4 bases, V lost 3 bases, and 8 bases had no gene match. CDR3 nucleotide sequence: TGTGCCAGCAGCTTGGGACAGGCCCCGGGGGGGGCCAACGTCCTGACTTTC. It encodes CASSLGQAPGGANVLTF.

This clone was counted a single time. The CDR3 reads CQGAFRTEAFF. The CDR3 DNA sequence: TGTCAGGGGGCCTTTAGGACTGAAGCTTTCTTT. The chain employs TRBV30 and TRBJ1-1; 8 positions agree with TRBD1. The CDR3 covers 11 residues. The germline V gene has CDR1 GTSNPN and CDR2 SVGIG (reference sequence).

This clone was found once. This chain joins TRBV27 and TRBJ1-2; a weak D match, TRBD1 (5 bases). The V gene's germline CDR1 is MNHEY and CDR2 SMNVEV (reference sequence). V lost 5 bases, J lost 1 base, and 11 bases lay in between. The CDR3 runs to 14 residues. CDR3 in amino acids: CASSKRGGNYGYTF. The DNA for the CDR3 is TGTGCCAGCAGTAAGAGGGGAGGTAACTATGGCTACACCTTC.

The chain joins TRBV29-1 to TRBJ1-2; tentative D call: TRBD1 (5 bases). Germline loops: CDR1 SQVTM, CDR2 ANQGSEA. V was cut by 4 bases and J by 4 bases, with 10 bases left in between. This CDR3 comprises 12 residues. In DNA, the CDR3 is TGCAGCGTTGGACAGTATTCCTATGGCTACACCTTC. It is translated as CSVGQYSYGYTF.

This clone was seen more than once but under ten times. This chain uses TRBV6-4 with TRBJ1-4, with a tentative D call TRBD1 (6 bases). Per the germline V gene, CDR1 is MRHNA and CDR2 is SNTAGT. This CDR3 is 15 amino acids long. V was trimmed by 3 bases and J by 7 bases, leaving 15 bases between them. In DNA form, the CDR3 reads TGTGCCAGCAGTGAAGAAGGGGGTAAGGGTGAAAAACTGTTTTTT. This sequence encodes CASSEEGGKGEKLFF.

The chain combines TRBV6-5 with TRBJ1-1; 7 nucleotides agree with TRBD1. V lost 6 bases, J lost 2 bases, and 6 bases stayed unmatched. This CDR3 has 14 residues. From germline, CDR1 is MNHEY and CDR2 SVGAGI. The CDR3 is CASRTGTVNTEAFF. CDR3 sequence (DNA): TGTGCCAGCAGGACCGGGACAGTAAACACTGAAGCTTTCTTT.

The gene calls are TRBV29-1 and TRBJ2-7, with 7 nucleotides matching TRBD2. V lost 3 bases and J lost 5; bases outside the gene matches: 13. Germline lookup yields CDR1 SQVTM and CDR2 ANQGSEA. The CDR3 contains 15 residues. The CDR3 sequence: CSVESASGIHNEQYF. Here the CDR3 DNA reads TGCAGCGTTGAGTCGGCTAGCGGCATCCACAACGAGCAGTACTTC.

The V and J genes are TRBV7-3 and TRBJ1-1, with 7 nucleotides matching TRBD1. The ends lost 3 bases at V and 1 base at J; junction bases unmatched: 5. Germline values: CDR1 SGHTA, CDR2 FQGTGA. The CDR3 is made up of 15 amino acids. The CDR3 reads CASSLGTDRNTEAFF. CDR3 sequence (DNA): TGTGCCAGCAGCTTGGGGACAGATAGGAACACTGAAGCTTTCTTT. Full variable domain (remainder filled in from reference TRBV7-3 and TRBJ1-1): GAGVSQTPSNKVTEKGKYVELRCDPISGHTALYWYRQSLGQGPEFLIYFQGTGAADDSGLPNDRFFAVRPEGSVSTLKIQRTERGDSAVYLCASSLGTDRNTEAFFGQGTRLTVV.

A note on this clone: Mismatch with germline at one junction end may stem from a read error. The chain has TRBV2 and TRBJ2-5, with D possibly TRBD2 on 5 matching bases. Gene TRBJ2-7 matches the end of the DNA better, so the J call may be wrong. Germline V lookup: CDR1 SNHLY, CDR2 FYNNEI. This CDR3 has 13 residues. Here the CDR3 DNA reads TGTGCCAGCCTGCTCGACTACTCCCACGAGCAGTACTTC. It is translated as CASLLDYSHEQYF.

V gene TRBV18 combines with J gene TRBJ2-5; a possible D gene is TRBD1 (5 bases). CDR3 length: 13 residues. The V end lost 6 bases, the J end lost 3 bases, and 11 bases lay between the germline ends. Germline V CDR1 and CDR2: KGHSH, LQKENI. Written as DNA, the CDR3 is TGTGCCAGCTCTCTACTGACAGAAGAGACCCAGTACTTC. It specifies CASSLLTEETQYF.

The rearrangement uses TRBV7-9 and TRBJ1-1; D ambiguous. Germline lookup yields CDR1 SEHNR and CDR2 FQNEAQ (reference sequence). The CDR3 loop spans 14 amino acids. Trimming left V 4 bases short and J 0 bases short, with 9 bases between. CDR3 loop: CASSSQSLNTEAFF. CDR3 bases: TGTGCCAGCAGCTCACAGAGCTTGAACACTGAAGCTTTCTTT.

The rearrangement joins TRBV10-1 to TRBJ2-3; D not certain. Trimming removed 0 bases at V and 4 bases at J, with 11 bases between. The germline V gene encodes CDR1 WNHNN and CDR2 SYGVQD (reference sequence). CDR3 size: 15 residues. CDR3 in amino acids: CASSESLVTADTQYF. The CDR3 DNA reads TGCGCCAGCAGTGAGTCGCTGGTTACGGCAGATACGCAGTATTTT.

The J gene is TRBJ2-3, the V gene TRBV27, with 8 bases that match TRBD1. The V segment lost 3 bases and the J segment 1 base; nucleotides outside the gene matches: 6. This CDR3 comprises 16 residues. Germline V gene lookup returns CDR1 MNHEY and CDR2 SMNVEV (reference sequence). CDR3 nucleotide sequence: TGTGCCAGCAGTTTCAGGGGGCTAGTTGGCACAGATACGCAGTATTTT. Encoded protein: CASSFRGLVGTDTQYF.

The V gene is TRBV19, the J gene TRBJ2-7; D might be TRBD1 (6 bases). Germline loops: CDR1 LNHDA, CDR2 SQIVND (reference sequence). V was clipped by 5 bases and J by 4 bases, with 12 bases between them. The CDR3 loop spans 13 amino acids. CDR3 DNA sequence: TGTGCCAGTAGTCCAGGGGATTGGTACGAGCAGTACTTC. The encoded protein is CASSPGDWYEQYF.

The CDR3 reads CASSLDTLGTSAFQETQYF. CDR3 bases: TGTGCCAGCAGCTTGGACACCCTGGGGACTAGCGCCTTCCAAGAGACCCAGTACTTC. This chain uses TRBV7-9 with TRBJ2-5; TRBD2 matches 10 bases. CDR1 is SEHNR and CDR2 is FQNEAQ in the germline V gene (reference sequence). Trimming cost V 3 bases and J 1 base; bases outside gene matches: 14. CDR3 length: 19 amino acids.

This chain links TRBV10-3 with TRBJ2-7, with TRBD1 identical over 7 bases. Trimming removed 10 bases from V and 2 bases from J; junction bases left unmatched: 8. The CDR3 totals 13 residues. Germline CDR1 is ENHRY and CDR2 is SYGVKD. Here the CDR3 DNA reads TGTGCCACACGGGGACAGCAAGCCTACGAGCAGTACTTC. Translation gives CATRGQQAYEQYF.

The chain couples TRBV30 to TRBJ2-7; 7 nucleotides agree with TRBD1. The J segment lost 6 bases and the V segment lost 1 base, leaving 6 bases of the junction unmatched. Germline CDR1 is GTSNPN and CDR2 is SVGIG (reference sequence). The CDR3 is 13 amino acids. CDR3 DNA sequence: TGTGCCTGGAGTGCGGACAGGCGTCGCGAGCAGTACTTC. It yields the protein CAWSADRRREQYF.

This clone ranks as large (0.1 to 1%). The V and J genes are TRBV19 and TRBJ2-1; D is unclear. Germline assignment: CDR1 LNHDA and CDR2 SQIVND (reference sequence). The CDR3 sequence is 15 residues long. With 11 bases removed from V and 0 bases from J, the gap between germline ends came to 17 bases. The CDR3 protein is CASHRGESSYNEQFF. The CDR3 DNA follows: TGTGCCTCCCATCGCGGCGAGAGCTCCTACAATGAGCAGTTCTTC.